This T cell receptor (beta chain) was sequenced during a study of blood T cell repertoires in COVID-19. Between the trimmed V and J ends, which lost 4 bases and 3 bases, there was a span of 10 bases. This CDR3 has 13 residues. CDR1 is SQVTM, CDR2 ANQGSEA, per germline. Per the study methods: By means of reference gene primer amplification, nucleated cell counts were estimated. The method was immunoSEQ multiplex PCR; TCRdb's version includes in-frame clones alone and lacks a portion of them. V, J and clone size were drawn from that table, and D and trimming were deduced from the DNA. The sample has tens of thousands of clones; over 75% are singletons.

This TCR was sampled from a woman aged 55-75 years with active COVID-19. Source material: peripheral blood. The chain uses TRBV29-1 and TRBJ1-5; D remains unclear. The CDR3 nucleotides are TGCAGCGTTGGACGGGAGTACAATCAGCCCCAGCATTTT. Its translation is CSVGREYNQPQHF.